The rows below give T cell receptor beta chains drawn from one sample of a study of beta chain bispecific antibodies for T cell cancers. TCRdb analysed the 5' RACE reads with MiXCR anew, one entry per CDR3 protein. This table holds about 9,600 distinct CDR3 sequences, 2% to 2.5% found once. Which antigens these TCRs recognize remains unknown. The sequencing used T cells from a healthy donor cultured with Jurkat leukemia cells, collected from a culture containing an anti-CD19 bispecific antibody. The receptor source for this set is a human donor in good health. Some clones in this sample may be carry-over from other donors' samples. Each CDR3 is given with its conserved first and last residue. D genes are given only for firm matches. A row's size may be missing; if present it is once, few, many or a size class.

NA,TRBV29-1,TRBJ1-1,many,CSVVGTADTMNTEAFF,TGCAGCGTTGTGGGGACGGCCGATACGATGAACACTGAAGCTTTCTTT
NA,TRBV21-1,TRBJ1-5,many,CASSKGRGSVERGPQHF,TGTGCCAGCAGCAAAGGCCGTGGGTCGGTGGAGAGGGGGCCCCAGCATTTT
NA,TRBV10-1,TRBJ1-5,many,CASSESGFDQPQHF,TGCGCCAGCAGTGAATCGGGGTTCGATCAGCCCCAGCATTTT
NA,TRBV5-1,TRBJ2-5,many,CASSLTRDSAGTQYF,TGCGCCAGCAGCTTGACTCGGGACTCTGCGGGGACCCAGTACTTC
NA,TRBV10-3,TRBJ1-5,many,CAISESAGQPQHF,TGTGCCATCAGTGAGTCAGCCGGGCAGCCCCAGCATTTT
TRBD1,TRBV20-1,TRBJ1-6,many,CSASKVGQPRAHF,TGCAGTGCTAGCAAAGTGGGACAGCCCCGTGCTCACTTT
NA,TRBV18,TRBJ1-1,many,CASSLLNMEKTEAFF,TGTGCCAGCTCACTACTTAACATGGAGAAGACTGAAGCTTTCTTT
TRBD1,TRBV29-1,TRBJ1-1,many,CSVYRDSYTEAFF,TGCAGCGTTTACCGGGACAGCTACACTGAAGCTTTCTTT
NA,TRBV28,TRBJ1-1,many,CASSPRERNTEAFF,TGTGCCAGCAGCCCCAGGGAAAGGAACACTGAAGCTTTCTTT
NA,TRBV19,TRBJ1-2,many,CASSTPGNYGYTF,TGTGCCAGTAGTACGCCAGGGAACTATGGCTACACCTTC
NA,TRBV24-1,TRBJ2-3,many,CATSDLQIDPDTQYF,TGTGCCACCAGTGATTTGCAAATCGACCCAGATACGCAGTATTTT
NA,TRBV4-1,TRBJ2-7,NA,CASSQLEQGSHEQYF,TGCGCCAGCAGCCAACTGGAGCAGGGGAGTCACGAGCAGTACTTC
TRBD2,TRBV27,TRBJ2-3,many,CASAELAGGRYTQYF,TGTGCCAGCGCTGAACTAGCGGGGGGTCGGTATACGCAGTATTTT
TRBD1,TRBV4-1,TRBJ1-5,many,CASSQQGVGQPQHF,TGCGCCAGCAGCCAACAGGGGGTCGGGCAGCCCCAGCATTTT
NA,TRBV5-1,TRBJ2-5,many,CASSLAAETQYF,TGCGCCAGCAGCTTGGCCGCTGAGACCCAGTACTTC
NA,TRBV29-1,TRBJ2-5,few,CSALGGGKQETQYF,TGCAGCGCCCTTGGAGGGGGTAAACAAGAGACCCAGTACTTC
NA,TRBV28,TRBJ1-3,many,CASSLSSGNTIYF,TGTGCCAGCAGTTTGAGCTCTGGAAACACCATATATTTT
TRBD2,TRBV2,TRBJ2-7,many,CASKEEWPGLAASYEQYF,TGTGCCAGCAAGGAGGAGTGGCCGGGACTAGCGGCCTCCTACGAGCAGTACTTC
NA,TRBV13,TRBJ2-3,many,CASSTMDTQYF,TGTGCCAGCAGCACGATGGATACGCAGTATTTT
NA,TRBV5-1,TRBJ1-6,many,CASSLKTGSYNSPLHF,TGCGCCAGCAGCTTGAAGACGGGAAGTTATAATTCACCCCTCCACTTT
NA,TRBV7-9,TRBJ2-1,many,CASSLVLSGSEQFF,TGTGCCAGCAGCTTAGTGTTGTCCGGGTCTGAGCAGTTCTTC
NA,TRBV5-1,TRBJ1-2,many,CASSLAEGNYGYTF,TGCGCCAGCAGCTTGGCGGAGGGGAACTATGGCTACACCTTC
TRBD2,TRBV2,TRBJ2-2,many,CASSSSGEYTGELFF,TGTGCCAGCAGTAGTAGCGGGGAATACACCGGGGAGCTGTTTTTT
TRBD1,TRBV7-9,TRBJ2-7,many,CASSLAGTAYEQYF,TGTGCCAGCAGTCTGGCTGGGACAGCCTACGAGCAGTACTTC
NA,TRBV7-2,TRBJ1-2,once,CASSLGSKIYGYTF,TGTGCCAGCAGCTTAGGCAGCAAAATCTATGGCTACACCTTC
NA,TRBV27,TRBJ2-7,many,CASSFLGSYEQYF,TGTGCCAGCAGTTTCTTAGGGTCCTACGAGCAGTACTTC
TRBD1,TRBV5-1,TRBJ1-1,many,CASSPEGAPRTEAFF,TGCGCCAGCAGCCCTGAGGGGGCTCCGAGAACTGAAGCTTTCTTT
NA,TRBV19,TRBJ1-5,many,CASTLGGLSNQPQHF,TGTGCCAGTACCCTCGGGGGTTTAAGCAATCAGCCCCAGCATTTT
NA,TRBV7-8,TRBJ1-6,many,CASSTRDRASYNSPLHF,TGTGCCAGCAGCACGAGGGACCGAGCTTCCTATAATTCACCCCTCCACTTT
NA,TRBV4-1,TRBJ2-1,many,CASSQPGEDTEQFF,TGCGCCAGCAGCCAACCGGGGGAGGATACTGAGCAGTTCTTC
TRBD1,TRBV12-3/TRBV12-4,TRBJ2-2,medium-sized,CASSFRQGLGTGELFF,TGTGCCAGCAGTTTCAGACAGGGATTAGGCACCGGGGAGCTGTTTTTT
NA,TRBV10-3,TRBJ1-1,many,CAINDGTAWEAFF,TGTGCCATCAACGACGGGACGGCCTGGGAAGCTTTCTTT